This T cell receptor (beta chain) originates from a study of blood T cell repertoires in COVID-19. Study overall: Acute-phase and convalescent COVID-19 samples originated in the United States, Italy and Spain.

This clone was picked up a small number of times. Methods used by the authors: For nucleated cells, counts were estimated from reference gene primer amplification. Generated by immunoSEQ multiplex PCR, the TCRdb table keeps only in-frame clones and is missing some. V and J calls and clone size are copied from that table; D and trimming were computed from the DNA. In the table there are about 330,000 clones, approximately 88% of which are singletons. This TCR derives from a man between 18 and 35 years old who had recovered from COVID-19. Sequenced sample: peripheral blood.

As DNA, the CDR3 is TGTGCCATCAGTGAAGGCGGGGGGTACACCGGGGAGCTGTTTTTT. Its protein product is CAISEGGGYTGELFF. The chain couples TRBV10-3 to TRBJ2-2; 8 positions match TRBD2. From germline, CDR1 is ENHRY and CDR2 SYGVKD. Germline trimming cut 3 bases from V and 3 bases from J; bases unmatched to any gene: 3. CDR3 length equals 15 residues.